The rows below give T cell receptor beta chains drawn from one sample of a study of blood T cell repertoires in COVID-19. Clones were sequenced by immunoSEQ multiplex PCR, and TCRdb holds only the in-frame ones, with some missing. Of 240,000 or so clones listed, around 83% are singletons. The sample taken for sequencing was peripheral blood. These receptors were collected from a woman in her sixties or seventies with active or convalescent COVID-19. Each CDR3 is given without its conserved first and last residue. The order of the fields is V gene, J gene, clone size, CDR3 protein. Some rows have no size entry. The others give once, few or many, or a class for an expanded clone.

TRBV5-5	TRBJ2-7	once	ASSLAGSSYEQY
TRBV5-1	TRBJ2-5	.	ASSTRTGTNQETQY
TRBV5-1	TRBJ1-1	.	ASSHGQGRGRNTEAF
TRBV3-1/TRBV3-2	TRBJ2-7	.	ASSTGLAAYEQY
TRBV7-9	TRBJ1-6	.	ASSPQGRDSPLH
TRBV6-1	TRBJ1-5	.	ASSEHSQPQH
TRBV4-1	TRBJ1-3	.	ASSNREWNTIY
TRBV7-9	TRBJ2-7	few	ASSPGTGAYEQY
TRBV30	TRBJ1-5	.	ASGAGYNQPQH
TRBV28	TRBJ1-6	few	ASSLSVVGGSPLH
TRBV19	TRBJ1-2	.	ASTMGTGGNYGYT
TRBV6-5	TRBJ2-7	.	ASSYSWDRGAYEQY
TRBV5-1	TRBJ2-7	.	ASSLALTGGLDEQY
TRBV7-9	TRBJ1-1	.	ASSFAPGLETEAF
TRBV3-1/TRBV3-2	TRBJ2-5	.	ASSQDIAEKTQY
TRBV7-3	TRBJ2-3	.	ASSTGGTDTQY
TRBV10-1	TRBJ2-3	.	ASGDRGWADTQY
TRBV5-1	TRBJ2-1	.	ASSLGGQGRNEQF
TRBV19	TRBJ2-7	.	ASSPRWRGGASEQY
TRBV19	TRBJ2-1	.	ASRGLVGSEQF
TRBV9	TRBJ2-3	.	ASSVLTGADTQY
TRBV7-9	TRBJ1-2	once	ASGQLIALANYGYT
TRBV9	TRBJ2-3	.	ASSPTGLETSGGGTQY
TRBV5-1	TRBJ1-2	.	ASSLDSGQVGGYT